This TCR beta chain was obtained from a study of T cell changes during pregnancy in multiple sclerosis. Germline V gene lookup returns CDR1 MDHEN and CDR2 SYDVKM. This CDR3 has 16 residues. The trim removed 4 bases at V and 2 bases at J, leaving 6 bases unmatched. Profiled with immunoSEQ multiplex PCR; TCRdb holds only in-frame clones, not every one. The data show 40,000 to 50,000 clones, 91% seen once. The sample was CD4+ T cells from peripheral blood mononuclear cells, taken after pregnancy. The V and J genes are TRBV28 and TRBJ1-4; 8 bases are shared with TRBD1. This receptor was taken from a female donor in good health, enrolled as a control in a pregnancy study. CDR3 in DNA: TGTGCCAGCAGTTCAGGGGGCGAGTTTACTAATGAAAAACTGTTTTTT. Protein product: CASSSGGEFTNEKLFF.